This T cell receptor beta chain stems from a study of shared clonotypes between healthy human individuals. Study-level background: Donor composition was a couple of women and three men, aged 18 to 49.

Study results and caveats: Around 5.3% of naive CD4 clonotypes were shared across a handful of donors.

After removal of 8 bases from V and 5 bases from J, the junction contained 13 bases not matched to a gene. The CDR3 loop spans 15 amino acids. CDR1 SGHVS and CDR2 FQNEAQ come from the germline V gene. Per the original methods: As immunoSEQ supplied junction-only sequences (without quality scores), filtering differed. The table came from immunoSEQ multiplex PCR; TCRdb's copy has only in-frame clones and leaves some out. That table supplies the V and J calls and clone size; D and trimming were determined from the DNA. The sample shows a few million clones, roughly 93% of them seen only once. Points on this clone: Its antigen is unknown.

The TCR was taken from a young man in good health. Some clones in this sample may be carry-over from other donors' samples. The sequencing sample was made of naive CD4+ T cells from PBMCs. The subset: CD45RA+ positively selected. The chain carries TRBV7-8 and TRBJ2-5, with 8 bases identical to TRBD1. In DNA, the CDR3 is TGTGCCAGCTGCATCGGGCAGGGGGCACTGGAGACCCAGTACTTC. Its translation: CASCIGQGALETQYF.